The 27 T cell receptor beta chains listed next were all sequenced from one sample in a study of blood T cell repertoires in COVID-19. The assay was immunoSEQ multiplex PCR, and TCRdb's table has in-frame clones only and misses some. The sample holds roughly 40,000 clones, approximately 85% seen once. Sequencing input: peripheral blood. These receptors came from a woman aged 80 or older with acute or convalescent COVID-19.

This rearrangement joins TRBV5-1 to TRBJ2-1; a possible D gene is TRBD2 (5 bases). V shed 0 bases and J shed 0 bases, with 10 bases lying between them. The length of the CDR3 is 16 residues. Germline V gene sequence: CDR1 SGHRS, CDR2 YFSETQ. CDR3 in DNA: TGCGCCAGCAGCTTGGAGAAGCGGTCCTCCTACAATGAGCAGTTCTTC. This gives the protein CASSLEKRSSYNEQFF.

This sequence joins TRBV4-1 and TRBJ2-1, with D possibly being TRBD1 (6 bases). V lost 0 bases to trimming and J lost 10 bases, with 16 bases between them. This CDR3 region has 15 residues. Germline V gives CDR1 MGHRA, CDR2 YSYEKL. The CDR3 DNA follows: TGCGCCAGCAGCCAAGAGGGAGCGGTGAGGGGGGAGCAGTTCTTC. The encoded protein is CASSQEGAVRGEQFF.

J is TRBJ2-7 and V is TRBV10-2; 11 bases align to TRBD1. The CDR3 is 12 amino acids. Germline loops: CDR1 WSHSY, CDR2 SAAADI. V lost 8 bases, J lost 3 bases, and 0 bases stayed unmatched. The CDR3 nucleotides read TGCGCCAGCGGGACAGGGGGCTACGAGCAGTACTTC. Its protein is CASGTGGYEQYF.

The chain joins TRBV6-7 to TRBJ1-1; TRBD1 matches 8 bases. TRBV6-7 carries the ORF label, with uncertain function. Trimming cost V 7 bases and J 1 base; bases outside gene matches: 11. This CDR3 is 16 amino acids long. CDR3 loop: CASTPYRGLKNTEAFF. In DNA, the CDR3 is TGTGCCAGCACCCCGTACAGGGGGTTGAAGAACACTGAAGCTTTCTTT.

This clone came up a few times. The chain recombines TRBV18 with TRBJ2-4; TRBD2 matches 8 bases. Germline V gene data show CDR1 as KGHSH and CDR2 as LQKENI. J gave up 5 bases and V 2 bases, and 5 bases lay outside the gene matches. This CDR3 is built from 15 residues. This CDR3 reads CASSPTSGQENIQYF. DNA of the CDR3: TGTGCCAGCTCACCAACTAGCGGACAAGAAAACATTCAGTACTTC. The variable domain in full, with the rest retrieved from reference TRBV18 and TRBJ2-4, is NAGVMQNPRHLVRRRGQEARLRCSPMKGHSHVYWYRQLPEEGLKFMVYLQKENIIDESGMPKERFSAEFPKEGPSILRIQQVVRGDSAAYFCASSPTSGQENIQYFGAGTRLSVL.

This rearrangement joins TRBV11-2 to TRBJ1-3; D remains unclear. CDR3 size: 11 residues. Trimming left V 10 bases short and J 3 bases short, with 7 bases between. Germline assignment: CDR1 SGHAT and CDR2 FQNNGV. The CDR3 here is CATSYGNTIYF. CDR3 DNA: TGTGCCACCTCTTATGGAAACACCATATATTTT. Supplemented by reference TRBV11-2 and TRBJ1-3, the full variable domain reads EAGVAQSPRYKIIEKRQSVAFWCNPISGHATLYWYQQILGQGPKLLIQFQNNGVVDDSQLPKDRFSAERLKGVDSTLKIQPAKLEDSAVYLCATSYGNTIYFGEGSWLTVV.

The rearrangement joins TRBV28 to TRBJ2-1; 11 bases are a match to TRBD2. This CDR3 has 14 residues. V trimming: 8 bases; J trimming: 7 bases; junction bases outside the gene matches: 7. Germline V gives CDR1 MDHEN, CDR2 SYDVKM. The CDR3 region is CASLAGGPRNEQFF. The CDR3 coding sequence is TGTGCCAGCTTAGCGGGAGGGCCGAGGAATGAGCAGTTCTTC.

The V and J genes are TRBV25-1 and TRBJ1-4, with D maybe TRBD1 (6 bases). The CDR3 extends over 14 amino acids. V lost 8 bases, J lost 3 bases, and 13 bases lay in between. Per germline, CDR1 MGHDK and CDR2 SYGVNS. CDR3 in DNA: TGTGCCAGCTTACCGACAGGCCCTAATGAAAAACTGTTTTTT. It encodes CASLPTGPNEKLFF.

This chain uses TRBV5-4 with TRBJ1-1, with 8 bases lining up with TRBD1. The CDR3 extends over 17 amino acids. Germline assignment: CDR1 SGHNT and CDR2 YYREEE (reference sequence). Trimming took 0 bases from V and 1 from J; bases not matched to a gene: 8. CDR3 sequence: CASSLGLWTGKNTEAFF. The CDR3 DNA follows: TGTGCCAGCAGCTTGGGGTTGTGGACAGGGAAGAACACTGAAGCTTTCTTT.

V is TRBV9 and J is TRBJ2-3; D gene unclear. Germline-derived CDR1 and CDR2 are SGDLS and YYNGEE. The CDR3 is made up of 14 amino acids. Trimming shortened V by 0 bases and J by 2 bases, and 7 bases separated the two germline ends. In nucleotides, the CDR3 is TGTGCCAGCAGCGTAGCGCCTACCACAGATACGCAGTATTTT. It encodes CASSVAPTTDTQYF. The whole variable domain, filled in from reference TRBV9 and TRBJ2-3, reads DSGVTQTPKHLITATGQRVTLRCSPRSGDLSVYWYQQSLDQGLQFLIQYYNGEERAKGNILERFSAQQFPDLHSELNLSSLELGDSALYFCASSVAPTTDTQYFGPGTRLTVL.

The chain recombines TRBV7-2 with TRBJ1-4; D ambiguous. Germline V gene data show CDR1 as SGHTA and CDR2 as FQGNSA. The germline V and J ends were trimmed by 6 bases and 0 bases, with 5 bases remaining between them. This CDR3 is built from 13 residues. The CDR3 nucleotides are TGTGCCAGCAGGGCAGCAACTAATGAAAAACTGTTTTTT. Encoded protein: CASRAATNEKLFF.

The V gene is TRBV5-1, the J gene TRBJ2-1; TRBD2 might be the D (6 bases). The germline V and J ends were trimmed by 2 bases and 5 bases, with 14 bases remaining between them. Germline V gene lookup returns CDR1 SGHRS and CDR2 YFSETQ. This CDR3 is built from 15 residues. This CDR3 is CASSFDGSVNNEQFF. CDR3 bases: TGCGCCAGCAGCTTTGACGGGAGTGTTAACAATGAGCAGTTCTTC.

This chain connects TRBV5-5 to TRBJ2-5; tentative D call: TRBD2 (5 bases). The CDR3 consists of 14 residues. Germline values: CDR1 SGHKS, CDR2 YYEKEE (reference sequence). The V end was cut by 6 bases, the J end by 5 bases, with 17 bases between. The CDR3 nucleotides read TGTGCCAGCAACTCAAGGGTGGGCGGGGAGACCCAGTACTTC. Amino acids: CASNSRVGGETQYF.

This chain links TRBV6-7 with TRBJ2-7; D is possibly TRBD2 (5 bases). Being an ORF, TRBV6-7 has a function that is uncertain. Trimming pared 10 bases from V and 2 bases from J, leaving 18 bases between. The CDR3 runs 14 residues. Written as DNA, the CDR3 is TGTGCCATAACGCGGAGGAAAGAAACCTACGAGCAGTACTTC. It codes for CAITRRKETYEQYF.

The V call is TRBV18, the J call TRBJ2-1; D remains ambiguous. Germline values: CDR1 KGHSH, CDR2 LQKENI. Trimming pared 3 bases from V and 12 bases from J, leaving 15 bases between. The CDR3 totals 13 residues. Here the CDR3 DNA reads TGTGCCAGCTCACCCCCATTTGCGGTCGGGCAGTTCTTC. It yields the protein CASSPPFAVGQFF.

This chain links TRBV28 with TRBJ2-5; no definite D call. CDR1 is MDHEN, CDR2 SYDVKM, per germline. This CDR3 is built from 10 residues. V was trimmed by 8 bases and J by 4 bases, leaving 5 bases between them. CDR3 bases: TGTGCCAGCGGCCCAGAGACCCAGTACTTC. It translates to CASGPETQYF.

The CDR3 region is CASSVRGDSGTDTQYF. In DNA, the CDR3 is TGTGCCAGCAGCGTCCGGGGGGATTCCGGCACAGATACGCAGTATTTT. The chain couples TRBV9 to TRBJ2-3; 7 bases fit TRBD2. Germline-derived CDR1 and CDR2 are SGDLS and YYNGEE. V shed 2 bases, J shed 1 base, and the junction held 7 bases outside the gene matches. The CDR3 has 16 amino acids.

The chain uses TRBV18 and TRBJ2-7; possibly TRBD1 for D (5 bases). Germline CDR1 KGHSH, CDR2 LQKENI. V dropped 4 bases and J dropped 7 bases, with 20 bases sitting between them. CDR3 length equals 15 residues. The CDR3 loop is CASSRTGTNDREQYF. The CDR3, as DNA: TGTGCCAGCTCACGCACAGGCACGAATGATCGAGAGCAGTACTTC.

The chain joins TRBV10-2 to TRBJ1-6; no clear D gene. The CDR3 spans 13 residues. Trimming took 11 bases from V and 5 from J, leaving 13 bases between them. Per the germline V gene, CDR1 is WSHSY and CDR2 is SAAADI. CDR3 in DNA: TGCGCCTCCGGAGGGCAGAATAATTCACCCCTCCACTTT. It specifies CASGGQNNSPLHF.

This chain links TRBV7-9 with TRBJ2-7; D not certain. This CDR3 contains 14 residues. V was pared by 5 bases and J by 7 bases, with 18 bases between. Looked up from germline, CDR1 is SEHNR and CDR2 is FQNEAQ (reference sequence). The CDR3 spells CASSRLVGNSEQYF. CDR3 sequence (DNA): TGTGCCAGCAGCCGCCTAGTGGGTAATTCGGAGCAGTACTTC.

This clone appeared a few times. J is TRBJ2-1 and V is TRBV3-1 (or the pseudogene TRBV3-2); TRBD1 matches at 10 bases. Losses at the gene ends were 4 bases for V and 7 bases for J; bases not matched to a gene: 7. The CDR3 has 15 amino acids. In germline, CDR1 is LGHDT, CDR2 YNNKEL (reference sequence). The CDR3 sequence is CASSLLGTGANEQFF. CDR3 coding DNA: TGTGCCAGCAGCCTGCTTGGGACAGGGGCAAATGAGCAGTTCTTC.

This clone has only one observation. The chain carries TRBV19 and TRBJ2-1; 10 bases fit TRBD2. V was pared by 6 bases and J by 6 bases, with 8 bases of the junction left unmatched. Germline values: CDR1 LNHDA, CDR2 SQIVND (reference sequence). The CDR3 spans 15 residues. The CDR3 DNA reads TGTGCCAGTAGCCCACTAGCGGGAAGCCCCAATGAGCAGTTCTTC. It specifies CASSPLAGSPNEQFF.

This chain connects TRBV18 to TRBJ2-7; tentative D call: TRBD2 (6 bases). Trimming left V 4 bases short and J 3 bases short, with 7 bases between. CDR1 KGHSH and CDR2 LQKENI come from the germline V gene. The CDR3 is 12 residues long. The chain's CDR3 is CASSLGGYEQYF. The CDR3 nucleotides read TGTGCCAGCTCACTGGGGGGCTACGAGCAGTACTTC.

The gene calls are TRBV4-1 and TRBJ2-4; a weak D match, TRBD1 (5 bases). The length of the CDR3 is 17 residues. Germline V CDR1 and CDR2: MGHRA, YSYEKL. Trimming took off 1 base at V and 0 bases at J, with 13 bases between the two ends. For the CDR3, the DNA is TGCGCCAGCAGCCAAGGGCCAGCGCAGGGAGCCAAAAACATTCAGTACTTC. This sequence encodes CASSQGPAQGAKNIQYF.

The J gene is TRBJ2-1, the V gene TRBV3-1 (or the pseudogene TRBV3-2); 11 bases agree with TRBD2. The CDR3 loop spans 14 amino acids. CDR1 and CDR2 (germline): LGHDT, YNNKEL (reference sequence). V lost 0 bases, J lost 15 bases, and 7 bases stayed unmatched. The CDR3 DNA reads TGTGCCAGCAGCCAAGAATCTAGCGGGAGGCTTAGGTTCTTC. It encodes CASSQESSGRLRFF.

V gene TRBV4-1 combines with J gene TRBJ2-1; 8 positions match TRBD1. This CDR3 has 14 residues. The germline gives CDR1 MGHRA, CDR2 YSYEKL. V lost 6 bases to trimming and J lost 7 bases; unmatched junction nucleotides: 8. The CDR3 DNA follows: TGCGCCAGCAGGGAAACAGGGGGAGGTAATGAGCAGTTCTTC. This gives the protein CASRETGGGNEQFF.

The rearrangement joins TRBV15 to TRBJ1-1; TRBD1 might be the D (5 bases). The CDR3 totals 13 residues. The germline gives CDR1 LNHNV, CDR2 YYDKDF (reference sequence). The germline V and J ends were trimmed by 5 bases and 4 bases, with 11 bases remaining between them. The CDR3 DNA reads as TGTGCCACCAGCGGTCTCGGGGGCACTGAAGCTTTCTTT. Amino acid sequence: CATSGLGGTEAFF.